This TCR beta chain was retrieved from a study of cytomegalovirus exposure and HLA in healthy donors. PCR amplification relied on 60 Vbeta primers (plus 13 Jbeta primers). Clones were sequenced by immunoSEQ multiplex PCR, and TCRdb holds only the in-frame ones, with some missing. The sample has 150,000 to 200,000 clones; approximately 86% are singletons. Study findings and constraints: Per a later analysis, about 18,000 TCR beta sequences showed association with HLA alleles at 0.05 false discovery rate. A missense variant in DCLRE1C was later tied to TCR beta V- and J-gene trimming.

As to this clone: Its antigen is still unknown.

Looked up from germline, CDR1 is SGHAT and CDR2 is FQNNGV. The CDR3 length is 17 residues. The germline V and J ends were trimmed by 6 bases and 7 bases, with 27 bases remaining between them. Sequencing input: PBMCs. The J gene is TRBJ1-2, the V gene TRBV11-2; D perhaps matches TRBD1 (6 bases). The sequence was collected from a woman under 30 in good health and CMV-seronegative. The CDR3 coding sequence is TGTGCCAGCAGGTCCCTATCTGGGGAAGGGGGATCGGGTGGCTACACCTTC. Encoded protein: CASRSLSGEGGSGGYTF.